What follows are 32 T cell receptor beta chains derived from one specimen sequenced in a study of breast tumors, draining lymph nodes, adjacent tissues. TCRdb reprocessed the multiplex PCR reads with MiXCR, giving one entry per CDR3 protein. Here the sample spans about 130,000 distinct CDR3 sequences, about 20% being singletons. Axillary draining lymph nodes of breast cancer patients supplied the node samples. The sample comprised axillary lymph node tissue. The receptors originated from a female donor with breast cancer. Some clones in this sample may be carry-over from other donors' samples.

This clonotype was picked up many times. The CDR3 loop is CASSLELGVLSEQYF. In nucleotides, the CDR3 is TGTGCCAGCAGTTTAGAACTAGGGGTTCTCTCCGAGCAGTACTTC. J is TRBJ2-7 and V is TRBV12-3 or TRBV12-4, with D possibly called TRBD1 or TRBD2 (5 bases each). Trimming stripped 1 base from V and 6 bases from J, with 16 bases between. There are 15 residues in the CDR3.

The count of this clonotype is one. The chain is built from TRBV2 and TRBJ1-1; TRBD1 is a possible D gene (5 bases). Germline V gene lookup returns CDR1 SNHLY and CDR2 FYNNEI. The V end was cut by 5 bases, the J end by 1 base, with 14 bases between. The CDR3 spans 15 residues. The CDR3 DNA sequence: TGTGCCAGCAGTAACATGGAGGGACGGAACACTGAAGCTTTCTTT. Translating gives CASSNMEGRNTEAFF.

About this clonotype: This may come from a read error, since a much larger clone is one base off. The chain uses TRBV28 and TRBJ2-7; possibly TRBD1 for D (5 bases). The CDR3 runs to 13 residues. V was clipped by 8 bases and J by 5 bases, with 16 bases between them. CDR1 and CDR2 (germline): MDHEN, SYDVKM. CDR3 residues: CASSLGVRDEQYF. DNA for the CDR3: TGTGCCAGCTCCTTAGGGGTCAGAGACGAGCAGTACTTC.

This chain uses TRBV28 with TRBJ1-5; 8 bases match TRBD1. The J segment lost 2 bases and the V segment lost 5 bases, leaving 14 bases of the junction unmatched. Germline CDR1 MDHEN, CDR2 SYDVKM. The CDR3 covers 18 residues. The chain's CDR3 is CASSSSDRVVGGNQPQHF. In DNA form, the CDR3 reads TGTGCCAGCAGTAGCTCGGACAGGGTGGTCGGGGGCAATCAGCCCCAGCATTTT.

The table lists this clonotype with many counts. The chain has TRBV19 and TRBJ2-2; 7 bases line up with TRBD2. With 5 bases clipped from V and 3 bases from J, the junction kept 3 bases outside the gene matches. Germline-derived CDR1 and CDR2 are LNHDA and SQIVND (reference sequence). This CDR3 has 14 amino acids. CDR3 residues: CASSVAGDTGELFF. Here the CDR3 DNA reads TGTGCCAGTAGTGTCGCGGGAGACACCGGGGAGCTGTTTTTT.

This clonotype was seen at least ten times. V and J are TRBV9 and TRBJ2-1; TRBD2 aligns across 12 bases. The CDR3 consists of 15 residues. The J segment lost 8 bases and the V segment lost 0 bases, leaving 3 bases of the junction unmatched. CDR1 and CDR2 from the germline V gene are SGDLS and YYNGEE. CDR3 bases: TGTGCCAGCAGCGTAGGAGGGACTAGCGGGCATGAGCAGTTCTTC. Translating it yields CASSVGGTSGHEQFF. Together with reference TRBV9 and TRBJ2-1, the CDR3 gives the full variable domain: DSGVTQTPKHLITATGQRVTLRCSPRSGDLSVYWYQQSLDQGLQFLIQYYNGEERAKGNILERFSAQQFPDLHSELNLSSLELGDSALYFCASSVGGTSGHEQFFGPGTRLTVL.

This clonotype was observed many times. The chain combines TRBV27 with TRBJ1-5, with TRBD1 identical over 9 bases. V was pared by 5 bases and J by 5 bases, with 10 bases of the junction left unmatched. CDR1 and CDR2 (germline): MNHEY, SMNVEV (reference sequence). This CDR3 region has 16 residues. This chain's CDR3 is CASSKFMGQGDQPQHF. The CDR3 DNA is TGTGCCAGCAGTAAATTCATGGGACAGGGCGATCAGCCCCAGCATTTT.

This clonotype was seen at least ten times. The chain joins TRBV7-3 to TRBJ2-3; 9 bases are a match to TRBD2. Trimming removed 2 bases from V and 2 bases from J; junction bases left unmatched: 2. The germline V gene encodes CDR1 SGHTA and CDR2 FQGTGA. The CDR3 is made up of 15 amino acids. CDR3 nucleotide sequence: TGTGCCAGCAGCTTACTAGCGGGACCCACAGATACGCAGTATTTT. This translates into CASSLLAGPTDTQYF.

This clonotype was counted ten times or more. The rearrangement links TRBV7-9 to TRBJ1-6; 9 positions match TRBD1. With 5 bases clipped from V and 7 bases from J, the junction kept 9 bases outside the gene matches. The CDR3 totals 16 residues. The germline CDR1 and CDR2 sequences are SEHNR and FQNEAQ (reference sequence). In nucleotides, the CDR3 is TGTGCCAGCAGCGGGACGGGACAGGGCGTGAATTCACCCCTCCACTTT. Amino acid sequence: CASSGTGQGVNSPLHF.

In this sample, this clonotype turned up many times. J is TRBJ2-7 and V is TRBV20-1; 8 bases are shared with TRBD1. Per the germline V gene, CDR1 is DFQATT and CDR2 is SNEGSKA (reference sequence). V was pared by 0 bases and J by 0 bases, with 7 bases of the junction left unmatched. CDR3 size: 16 residues. The CDR3: CSARDLSGGNSYEQYF. The DNA for the CDR3 is TGCAGTGCTAGAGATCTCTCAGGGGGCAACTCCTACGAGCAGTACTTC.

This clonotype has at least ten counts. The chain links TRBV20-1 to TRBJ2-3; 8 bases line up with TRBD2. CDR3 length: 18 amino acids. J lost 2 bases, V lost 4 bases, and 17 bases had no gene match. Per the germline V gene, CDR1 is DFQATT and CDR2 is SNEGSKA (reference sequence). The CDR3 reads CSAITPRGGIHSTDTQYF. CDR3 DNA sequence: TGCAGTGCTATCACCCCCCGCGGGGGGATCCACTCCACAGATACGCAGTATTTT.

In regard to this clonotype: A much larger clone is a single base away; this may be a read error. The rearrangement joins TRBV7-8 to TRBJ2-2; 7 bases match TRBD1. The CDR3 runs to 15 residues. The germline V gene encodes CDR1 SGHVS and CDR2 FQNEAQ. Trimming cost V 5 bases and J 6 bases; bases outside gene matches: 9. The CDR3 spells CASSVSTGNAGELFF. The CDR3 DNA is TGTGCCAGCAGCGTCTCGACAGGGAATGCCGGGGAGCTGTTTTTT.

This clonotype occurred many times. The chain couples TRBV20-1 to TRBJ2-1; 8 bases are shared with TRBD2. Germline lookup yields CDR1 DFQATT and CDR2 SNEGSKA (reference sequence). The CDR3 is made up of 14 amino acids. J lost 3 bases, V lost 0 bases, and 1 base had no gene match. Written as DNA, the CDR3 is TGCAGTGCTAGAGATACTAGCGGCTACAATGAGCAGTTCTTC. This codes for CSARDTSGYNEQFF.

This clonotype appeared many times. The rearrangement uses TRBV10-3 and TRBJ2-7, with 11 positions matching TRBD1. This CDR3 is built from 15 residues. The junction had 6 bases not matched to a gene; V was cut back by 3 bases and J by 5 bases. Germline V gene sequence: CDR1 ENHRY, CDR2 SYGVKD. The CDR3 is CAISEPDRGRDEQYF. CDR3 coding DNA: TGTGCCATCAGTGAACCGGACAGGGGGCGCGACGAGCAGTACTTC.

This clonotype was counted ten times or more. A junction end diverges from the germline sequence, so it may reflect a read error. The rearrangement joins TRBV7-7 to TRBJ2-7; TRBD1 matches at 7 bases. In germline, CDR1 is SSHAT, CDR2 FNYEAQ (reference sequence). The CDR3 covers 14 residues. In DNA, the CDR3 is TGTGCTAGCAGCTCCGGGACAGTTTCCTACGAGCAGTACTTC. Amino acids: CASSSGTVSYEQYF.

The J gene is TRBJ2-3, the V gene TRBV7-8, with D unresolved. Germline V lookup: CDR1 SGHVS, CDR2 FQNEAQ. The CDR3 totals 16 residues. The ends were cut back, 1 base at V and 2 bases at J, with 13 bases in the middle. The CDR3 DNA follows: TGTGCCAGCAGCTTAGGGCGATTACACCACACAGATACGCAGTATTTT. Its protein product is CASSLGRLHHTDTQYF. Using reference TRBV7-8 and TRBJ2-3 for the parts outside the CDR3, the full variable domain is GAGVSQSPRYKVAKRGQDVALRCDPISGHVSLFWYQQALGQGPEFLTYFQNEAQLDKSGLPSDRFFAERPEGSVSTLKIQRTQQEDSAVYLCASSLGRLHHTDTQYFGPGTRLTVL.

This clonotype was counted at least ten times. The chain is built from TRBV20-1 and TRBJ2-7; 9 bases map to TRBD2. CDR3 length equals 14 residues. V shed 3 bases, J shed 5 bases, and the junction held 8 bases outside the gene matches. The V gene's germline CDR1 is DFQATT and CDR2 SNEGSKA (reference sequence). The CDR3 region has the DNA TGCAGTGCTAGGTCGGCGGGAGGGCCTCACGAGCAGTACTTC. Protein: CSARSAGGPHEQYF.

Of note for this clonotype: The junction departs from the called germline gene at one end, perhaps through a read error. The J gene is TRBJ2-7, the V gene TRBV28, with 9 bases matching TRBD2. The CDR3 extends over 16 amino acids. The germline CDR1 and CDR2 sequences are MDHEN and SYDVKM. The CDR3 region has the DNA TGTGCCAGCAGTTCCAGGACTAGCGCGCCCGCCTACGAGCAGCACTTC. Translating gives CASSSRTSAPAYEQHF. The full variable domain, with the rest looked up from reference TRBV28 and TRBJ2-7, is DVKVTQSSRYLVKRTGEKVFLECVQDMDHENMFWYRQDPGLGLRLIYFSYDVKMKEKGDIPEGYSVSREKKERFSLILESASTNQTSMYLCASSSRTSAPAYEQHFGPGTRLTVT.

This clonotype was seen ten or more times. The V and J genes are TRBV7-9 and TRBJ2-6, with 11 bases aligning to TRBD1. Germline CDR1 and CDR2: SEHNR and FQNEAQ (reference sequence). The CDR3 is 18 residues long. V gave up 4 bases and J gave up 4 bases; unmatched junction bases: 9. The CDR3 region is CASSSHADRGLGANVLTF. DNA for the CDR3: TGTGCCAGCAGCTCCCACGCGGACAGGGGGCTCGGGGCCAACGTCCTGACTTTC. Looking up the rest from reference TRBV7-9 and TRBJ2-6 gives the full variable domain: DTGVSQNPRHKITKRGQNVTFRCDPISEHNRLYWYRQTLGQGPEFLTYFQNEAQLEKSRLLSDRFSAERPKGSFSTLEIQRTEQGDSAMYLCASSSHADRGLGANVLTFGAGSRLTVL.

This clonotype was picked up many times. The chain links TRBV27 to TRBJ1-6; D uncertain. The CDR3 sequence is 14 residues long. Germline CDR1 MNHEY, CDR2 SMNVEV (reference sequence). V gave up 9 bases and J gave up 7 bases, with 16 bases separating them. CDR3 in DNA: TGTGCCAGTGCCTTCGGGTCGAGGAATTCACCCCTCCACTTT. It codes for CASAFGSRNSPLHF.

This clonotype has at least ten counts. The rearrangement links TRBV11-1 to TRBJ2-3, with no clear D. This CDR3 spans 15 amino acids. V lost 2 bases and J lost 2, with 11 bases in between. The V gene's germline CDR1 is SGHAT and CDR2 FQDESV (reference sequence). The CDR3 sequence is CASSLNQRITDTQYF. The DNA for the CDR3 is TGTGCCAGCAGCTTAAACCAGCGCATCACAGATACGCAGTATTTT.

This clonotype showed up many times. The rearrangement links TRBV5-1 to TRBJ2-3; 7 bases agree with TRBD1. This CDR3 has 14 residues. Unmatched junction bases numbered 6, after V lost 6 bases and J lost 2 bases. Germline V gene lookup returns CDR1 SGHRS and CDR2 YFSETQ. Here the CDR3 reads CASTRTGTTDTQYF. For the CDR3, the DNA is TGCGCCAGCACCCGGACAGGCACCACAGATACGCAGTATTTT.

On this clonotype itself: This may arise from a read error, as a much more abundant clone is one base away. The chain has TRBV7-9 and TRBJ1-4; perhaps TRBD1 as D (5 bases). Germline V gene data show CDR1 as SEHNR and CDR2 as FQNEAQ (reference sequence). The CDR3 runs to 15 residues. The V end lost 4 bases, the J end lost 8 bases, and 17 bases lay between the germline ends. CDR3 DNA: TGTGCCAGCAGCTCCTCCGGGACCCAAGTGGAAAAACTGTTTTTT. Its translation is CASSSSGTQVEKLFF.

With respect to this clonotype: Possible read error: a much larger clone is one base away. This chain joins TRBV5-1 and TRBJ2-7; 8 bases map to TRBD1. The J segment lost 3 bases and the V segment lost 0 bases, leaving 8 bases of the junction unmatched. Germline CDR1 and CDR2: SGHRS and YFSETQ. The CDR3 length is 16 residues. DNA of the CDR3: TGCGCCAGCAGCTTGGCGACAGGGGCATTCATCTACGAGCAGTACTTC. Protein: CASSLATGAFIYEQYF.

This clonotype was seen ten or more times. The chain combines TRBV20-1 with TRBJ2-1; 7 positions match TRBD2. CDR3 length: 15 residues. V was clipped by 5 bases and J by 4 bases; unmatched bases: 11. The germline CDR1 and CDR2 sequences are DFQATT and SNEGSKA (reference sequence). CDR3 residues: CSAASSLRGYNEQFF. CDR3 coding DNA: TGCAGTGCTGCCAGTTCCTTGCGGGGGTACAATGAGCAGTTCTTC.

On this clonotype itself: This may come from a read error, since a much larger clone is one base off. The J gene is TRBJ2-3, the V gene TRBV27; 10 bases are shared with TRBD2. Germline lookup yields CDR1 MNHEY and CDR2 SMNVEV (reference sequence). The CDR3 length is 16 residues. The CDR3 DNA follows: TGTGCCAGCAGGGATAGGGGACTAGCGACAACCGATAAGCAGTATTTT. Translating gives CASRDRGLATTDKQYF.

For this clonotype: A much bigger clone sits one base away, suggesting this may be a read error. The chain couples TRBV12-3 or TRBV12-4 to TRBJ1-5; D is possibly TRBD1 (5 bases). V gave up 8 bases and J gave up 3 bases, with 14 bases separating them. This CDR3 spans 14 amino acids. CDR3 sequence reads: CASGPGGYNQPQHF. DNA for the CDR3: TGTGCCAGCGGCCCTGGGGGGTACAATCAGCCCCAGCATTTT.

This clonotype was recorded at least ten times. The chain is built from TRBV15 and TRBJ1-5, with D perhaps TRBD1 (5 bases). Trimming removed 4 bases at V and 3 bases at J, with 10 bases between. The CDR3 has 14 residues. The germline CDR1 and CDR2 sequences are LNHNV and YYDKDF (reference sequence). This chain's CDR3 is CATSIGTDNQPQHF. The CDR3 DNA reads TGTGCCACCAGCATTGGGACGGACAATCAGCCCCAGCATTTT. The entire variable domain, with the rest obtained from reference TRBV15 and TRBJ1-5, is as follows: DAMVIQNPRYQVTQFGKPVTLSCSQTLNHNVMYWYQQKSSQAPKLLFHYYDKDFNNEADTPDNFQSRRPNTSFCFLDIRSPGLGDTAMYLCATSIGTDNQPQHFGDGTRLSIL.

The V gene is TRBV5-1, the J gene TRBJ2-6, with unresolved D. CDR3 length: 15 residues. Germline loops: CDR1 SGHRS, CDR2 YFSETQ. V was shortened by 4 bases and J by 2 bases, with 10 bases between the two germline ends. The CDR3 protein is CASSLSNPGANVLTF. The CDR3 region has the DNA TGCGCCAGCAGCCTCTCGAACCCTGGGGCCAACGTCCTGACTTTC.

This clonotype was recorded at least ten times. The V call is TRBV2, the J call TRBJ2-1, with D unclear. Trimming stripped 4 bases from V and 0 bases from J, with 10 bases between. In germline, CDR1 is SNHLY, CDR2 FYNNEI. This CDR3 is built from 15 residues. The DNA for the CDR3 is TGTGCCAGCAGTGCACAGCCCTTCTCCTACAATGAGCAGTTCTTC. Protein sequence: CASSAQPFSYNEQFF.

This clonotype was recorded many times. The chain recombines TRBV19 with TRBJ2-7; TRBD1 is a possible D gene (5 bases). Looked up from germline, CDR1 is LNHDA and CDR2 is SQIVND (reference sequence). The CDR3 contains 14 residues. V lost 3 bases and J lost 0, with 9 bases in between. CDR3 sequence: CASSMPTDSYEQYF. CDR3 DNA sequence: TGTGCCAGTAGTATGCCGACAGACTCCTACGAGCAGTACTTC.

This clonotype was seen ten or more times. The chain links TRBV5-1 to TRBJ2-5; TRBD1 aligns across 11 bases. Trimming took 4 bases from V and 5 from J; bases not matched to a gene: 10. The CDR3 consists of 16 residues. The germline V gene has CDR1 SGHRS and CDR2 YFSETQ. The CDR3 protein is CASSPRTGGTWETQYF. In DNA form, the CDR3 reads TGCGCCAGCAGCCCGCGGACAGGGGGCACCTGGGAGACCCAGTACTTC.